This T cell receptor (beta chain) was found in a study of shared clonotypes between healthy human individuals. The CDR3 spans 17 residues. Trimming cost V 8 bases and J 2 bases; bases outside gene matches: 18. The germline V gene has CDR1 LNHDA and CDR2 SQIVND (reference sequence). Data came from immunoSEQ multiplex PCR; TCRdb stores just in-frame clones and leaves some out. The sample has around 1 million clones; 60% to 85% are singletons. This chain uses TRBV19 with TRBJ2-7; TRBD2 agrees at 7 bases. Material for sequencing was memory CD4+ T cells sorted from blood. Subset meaning: CD45RA-negative fraction. The receptor comes from a man between 18 and 29 years old in good health. DNA of the CDR3: TGTGCCAGTCCTAGTAATAAGGCGGTAGCGGGCACCTACGAGCAGTACTTC. Residues: CASPSNKAVAGTYEQYF. The complete variable domain, with remaining parts taken from reference TRBV19 and TRBJ2-7, reads DGGITQSPKYLFRKEGQNVTLSCEQNLNHDAMYWYRQDPGQGLRLIYYSQIVNDFQKGDIAEGYSVSREKKESFPLTVTSAQKNPTAFYLCASPSNKAVAGTYEQYFGPGTRLTVT.